This T cell receptor (beta chain) was recovered during a study of CD8 T cells in ankylosing spondylitis. V was clipped by 0 bases and J by 2 bases; unmatched bases: 7. CDR3 length: 16 residues. Germline CDR1 reads DFQATT; CDR2 reads SNEGSKA (reference sequence). General observations from the study: Earlier studies detected some motif variants in reactive arthritis synovial fluid and blood. Disease-linked clones were CD8+ and relatively rare in peripheral blood. A TCR beta motif of under 10 highly homologous variants appeared characteristic of ankylosing spondylitis blood.

TCRdb fed the 5' RACE reads into MiXCR, producing one record per CDR3 protein. The sample carries around 130,000 distinct CDR3 sequences, more than 15% recorded once. As for this clonotype: Its antigen is unidentified.

The chain links TRBV20-1 to TRBJ2-3, with TRBD2 matching 8 bases. The specimen was blood, either unsorted or a sorted T cell fraction (not recorded which). This TCR derives from a male donor with ankylosing spondylitis. The chain's CDR3 is CSARDDKRGYTDTQYF. The CDR3, as DNA: TGCAGTGCTAGAGATGACAAGCGGGGGTACACAGATACGCAGTATTTT.